This T cell receptor beta chain emerged from a study of response to subunit inactivated influenza vaccine. Findings and limits, study-wide: It was suggested by the authors that few new T cells are recruited by each seasonal influenza vaccination.

This clonotype was counted ten times or more. Its antigen is not identified. TCRdb recomputed calls from the RT-PCR reads with MiXCR, one row per CDR3 protein. The sample carries 400,000 to 650,000 distinct CDR3 sequences, roughly 7.9% recorded once. Looked up from germline, CDR1 is SGHDN and CDR2 is FVKESK. This CDR3 region has 17 residues. V lost 2 bases to trimming and J lost 3 bases, with 18 bases between them. Specimen: PBMCs from blood, collected 23 to 25 months after vaccination. This clonotype was sampled from a man between 50 and 69 years old who received an inactivated influenza vaccine. The rearrangement links TRBV14 to TRBJ2-3, with a weak D call TRBD1 (6 bases). The DNA for the CDR3 is TGTGCCAGCAGCCAAACCCCGGTGTACAGGGTTACAGATACGCAGTATTTT. Its protein is CASSQTPVYRVTDTQYF.